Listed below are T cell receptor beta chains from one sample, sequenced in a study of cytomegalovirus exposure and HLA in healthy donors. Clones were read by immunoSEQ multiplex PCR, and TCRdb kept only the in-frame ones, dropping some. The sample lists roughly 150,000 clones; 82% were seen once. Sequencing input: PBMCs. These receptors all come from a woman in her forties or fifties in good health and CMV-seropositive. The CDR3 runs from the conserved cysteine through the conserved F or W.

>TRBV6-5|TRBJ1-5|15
CASGDRFGSNQPQHF
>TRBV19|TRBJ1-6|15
CASGHRGAEGSPLHF
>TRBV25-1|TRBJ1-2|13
CASSESANYGYTF
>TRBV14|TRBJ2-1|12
CASSLTGNEQFF
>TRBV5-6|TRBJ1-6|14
CASSLGQGGSPLHF
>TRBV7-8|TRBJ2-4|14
CASSQTGETTIQYF
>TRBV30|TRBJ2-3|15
CAWSVPSGAPDTQYF
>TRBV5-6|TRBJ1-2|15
CASSLEDRPNYGYTF
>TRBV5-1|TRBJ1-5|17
CASSPRLEGACNQPQHF
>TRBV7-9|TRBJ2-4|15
CASSSRGGFQNIQYF
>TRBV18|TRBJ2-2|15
CASSPGLAETGELFF
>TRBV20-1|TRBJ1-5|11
CSARVGQRQHF
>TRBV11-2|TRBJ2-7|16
CASSADGLRGGLEQYF
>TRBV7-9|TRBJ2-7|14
CASSKTALPYGQYF
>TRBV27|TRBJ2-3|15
CASSPTSGGAGTQYF